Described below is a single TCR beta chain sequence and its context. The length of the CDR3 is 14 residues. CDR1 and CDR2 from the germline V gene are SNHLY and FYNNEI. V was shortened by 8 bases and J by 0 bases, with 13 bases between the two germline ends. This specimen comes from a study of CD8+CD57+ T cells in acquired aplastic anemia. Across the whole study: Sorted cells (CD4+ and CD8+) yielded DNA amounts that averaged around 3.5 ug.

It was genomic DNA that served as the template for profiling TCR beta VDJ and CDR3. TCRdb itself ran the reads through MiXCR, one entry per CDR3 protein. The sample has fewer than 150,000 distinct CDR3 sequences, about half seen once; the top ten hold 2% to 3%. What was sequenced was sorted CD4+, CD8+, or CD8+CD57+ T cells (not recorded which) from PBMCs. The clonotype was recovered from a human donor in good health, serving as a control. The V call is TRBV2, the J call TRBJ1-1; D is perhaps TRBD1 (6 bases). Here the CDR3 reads CASRLDRLNTEAFF. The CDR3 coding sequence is TGTGCCAGCCGTCTGGACAGATTGAACACTGAAGCTTTCTTT.